This T cell receptor (beta chain) was sequenced during a study of cytomegalovirus exposure and HLA in healthy donors. This CDR3 region has 17 residues. Germline V lookup: CDR1 LGHNA, CDR2 YNFKEQ. The V segment lost 4 bases and the J segment 8 bases; nucleotides outside the gene matches: 15. The PCR had 60 Vbeta and 13 Jbeta primers. Sequenced by immunoSEQ multiplex PCR; TCRdb stores in-frame clones only, minus some. This sample has 200,000 or so clones, with 70% found just once. The material sequenced was PBMCs. This rearrangement joins TRBV4-2 to TRBJ2-1; 9 bases are shared with TRBD2. This TCR derives from a man between 35 and 55 years old in good health and CMV-seropositive. In DNA form, the CDR3 reads TGTGCCAGCAGCCTGTCTACGCGGGGGGGCGGCTCCGATGAGCAGTTCTTC. Its protein product is CASSLSTRGGGSDEQFF.